A single sample is the source of the 27 T cell receptor beta chains below, sequenced in a study of OX40 agonist ivuxolimab in advanced cancers. Clones were sequenced by immunoSEQ multiplex PCR, and TCRdb holds only the in-frame ones, with some missing. The sample has 20,000 to 30,000 clones, over 80% seen once. Sequenced here: CD4+ or CD8+ T cells sorted from blood, sampled in a trial of the OX40 agonist ivuxolimab. Source of these receptors: an adult with an advanced solid tumor such as melanoma, head and neck, liver or kidney cancer.

The rearrangement joins TRBV21-1 to TRBJ2-2; TRBD2, as called in the table, went unchecked against the DNA. TRBV21-1 is recorded as a pseudogene. This CDR3 region has 14 residues. Here the CDR3 DNA reads TGTGCCAGCACGCAAGGAGAGTGCACCGGGGAGCTGTTTTTT. Amino acid sequence: CASTQGECTGELFF.

V gene TRBV13 combines with J gene TRBJ1-1; D is unclear. V dropped 3 bases and J dropped 4 bases, with 3 bases sitting between them. The CDR3 is 11 residues long. Germline V gives CDR1 PRHDT, CDR2 FYEKMQ (reference sequence). CDR3 sequence reads: CASSFGTEAFF. CDR3 DNA: TGTGCCAGCAGCTTCGGCACTGAAGCTTTCTTT.

The chain carries TRBV5-6 and TRBJ1-1, with unresolved D. This CDR3 is 14 amino acids long. Between the trimmed V and J ends, which lost 4 bases and 3 bases, there was a span of 13 bases. Germline V gene sequence: CDR1 SGHDT, CDR2 YYEEEE. The CDR3 DNA reads as TGTGCCAGCAGCCCCGGACCAATAGACACTGAAGCTTTCTTT. Protein product: CASSPGPIDTEAFF.

The chain uses TRBV7-8 and TRBJ2-1, with TRBD2 as a possible D gene (7 bases). CDR1 SGHVS and CDR2 FQNEAQ come from the germline V gene. CDR3 length: 15 residues. V shed 1 base and J shed 5 bases, with 12 bases lying between them. CDR3 residues: CASSLGRGGHNEQFF. Written as DNA, the CDR3 is TGTGCCAGCAGCTTAGGAAGGGGGGGACACAATGAGCAGTTCTTC.

The chain combines TRBV27 with TRBJ1-1; D is perhaps TRBD1 (5 bases). Germline V gene data show CDR1 as MNHEY and CDR2 as SMNVEV (reference sequence). CDR3 length: 13 amino acids. Trimming took 8 bases from V and 5 from J, leaving 15 bases between them. For the CDR3, the DNA is TGTGCCAGCCATTTCCAGGGTGGGACTGAAGCTTTCTTT. It encodes CASHFQGGTEAFF.

The chain couples TRBV9 to TRBJ2-7; D unresolved. Germline V gene data show CDR1 as SGDLS and CDR2 as YYNGEE. The CDR3 consists of 11 residues. Trimming took off 4 bases at V and 4 bases at J, with 6 bases between the two ends. CDR3 coding DNA: TGTGCCAGCAGCTCCAGTTACGAGCAGTACTTC. Amino acids: CASSSSYEQYF.

The chain links TRBV2 to TRBJ2-1; 10 bases line up with TRBD1. This CDR3 has 16 residues. The trim removed 0 bases at V and 8 bases at J, leaving 7 bases unmatched. Germline V gives CDR1 SNHLY, CDR2 FYNNEI. CDR3: CASSEAGTGDPYEQFF. CDR3 DNA sequence: TGTGCCAGCAGTGAAGCAGGGACAGGGGACCCTTATGAGCAGTTCTTC.

CDR3 sequence (DNA): TGTGCCAGCAGCAACAAGCGTGACACTTCGAACACCGGGGAGCTGTTTTTT. Protein product: CASSNKRDTSNTGELFF. The rearrangement joins TRBV9 to TRBJ2-2; unclear D gene. Germline V CDR1 and CDR2: SGDLS, YYNGEE. The CDR3 length is 17 residues. V was shortened by 4 bases and J by 0 bases, with 16 bases between the two germline ends.

The CDR3 sequence: CASSQDRGTGGEKLFF. As DNA, the CDR3 is TGCGCCAGCAGCCAAGATAGAGGGACAGGGGGGGAAAAACTGTTTTTT. The rearrangement links TRBV4-3 to TRBJ1-4; 11 bases align to TRBD1. The CDR3 extends over 16 amino acids. Germline V lookup: CDR1 LGHNA, CDR2 YSLEER. The J segment lost 8 bases and the V segment lost 0 bases, leaving 5 bases of the junction unmatched.

The chain is built from TRBV10-3 and TRBJ1-2, with 11 positions matching TRBD1. CDR1 ENHRY and CDR2 SYGVKD come from the germline V gene. V lost 7 bases to trimming and J lost 3 bases; unmatched junction nucleotides: 7. This CDR3 has 15 amino acids. In DNA, the CDR3 is TGTGCCATCACCGAGTGGGACAGGGGGTACTATGGCTACACCTTC. Protein sequence: CAITEWDRGYYGYTF.

CDR3 in amino acids: CASGGGGGTDTQYF. CDR3 coding DNA: TGTGCCAGCGGTGGTGGGGGAGGCACAGATACGCAGTATTTT. The chain links TRBV5-8 to TRBJ2-3; perhaps D is TRBD1 or TRBD2 (5 bases each). The V gene lost 7 bases and the J gene lost 1 base, with 13 bases spanning the gap. Germline values: CDR1 SGHTS, CDR2 YDEGEE. CDR3 length: 14 amino acids. Based on the CDR3 plus reference TRBV5-8 and TRBJ2-3, the full variable domain is EAGVTQSPTHLIKTRGQQATLRCSPISGHTSVYWYQQALGLGLQFLLWYDEGEERNRGNFPPRFSGRQFPNYSSELNVNALELEDSALYLCASGGGGGTDTQYFGPGTRLTVL.

This chain uses TRBV5-5 with TRBJ1-6; possible D gene TRBD1, 5 bases. The CDR3 loop spans 14 amino acids. Germline V CDR1 and CDR2: SGHKS, YYEKEE (reference sequence). V was trimmed by 4 bases and J by 7 bases, leaving 12 bases between them. The chain's CDR3 is CASSTQGGNSPLHF. CDR3 DNA sequence: TGTGCCAGCAGCACCCAGGGAGGGAATTCACCCCTCCACTTT.

The J gene is TRBJ2-5, the V gene TRBV29-1; D not resolved. CDR3 size: 10 residues. The V and J ends lost 2 bases and 5 bases respectively, with 3 bases between them. CDR1 and CDR2 from the germline V gene are SQVTM and ANQGSEA. The CDR3: CSVERETQYF. The CDR3 DNA sequence: TGCAGCGTTGAAAGGGAGACCCAGTACTTC.

The CDR3 loop is CASSQEIGPNYEQYF. CDR3 DNA sequence: TGTGCCAGCAGCCAGGAGATAGGTCCCAACTACGAGCAGTACTTC. The rearrangement links TRBV7-2 to TRBJ2-7; no clear D gene. Germline values: CDR1 SGHTA, CDR2 FQGNSA. V was cut by 5 bases and J by 3 bases, with 17 bases left in between. The CDR3 length is 15 residues. Together with reference TRBV7-2 and TRBJ2-7, the CDR3 gives the full variable domain: GAGVSQSPSNKVTEKGKDVELRCDPISGHTALYWYRQSLGQGLEFLIYFQGNSAPDKSGLPSDRFSAERTGGSVSTLTIQRTQQEDSAVYLCASSQEIGPNYEQYFGPGTRLTVT.

The rearrangement uses TRBV27 and TRBJ2-3; TRBD2 matches 8 bases. The CDR3 spans 15 residues. Unmatched junction bases numbered 5, after V lost 4 bases and J lost 2 bases. Germline values: CDR1 MNHEY, CDR2 SMNVEV (reference sequence). The CDR3 nucleotides are TGTGCCAGCAGTTGGTTCGGGGGGGACACAGATACGCAGTATTTT. Translation gives CASSWFGGDTDTQYF.

The V gene is TRBV11-2, the J gene TRBJ2-5; 8 nucleotides align to TRBD2. The germline V gene encodes CDR1 SGHAT and CDR2 FQNNGV. The CDR3 is 14 residues long. Trimming took 5 bases from V and 5 from J; bases not matched to a gene: 7. This CDR3 reads CASSRRGVLETQYF. Here the CDR3 DNA reads TGTGCCAGCAGCAGGCGGGGGGTCCTGGAGACCCAGTACTTC.

This chain uses TRBV27 with TRBJ2-1, with TRBD2 as a possible D gene (6 bases). Trimming shortened V by 4 bases and J by 3 bases, and 13 bases separated the two germline ends. This CDR3 contains 15 residues. Germline loops: CDR1 MNHEY, CDR2 SMNVEV (reference sequence). The CDR3 DNA reads as TGTGCCAGCAGTTACGGGGGACCTGACTACAATGAGCAGTTCTTC. This gives the protein CASSYGGPDYNEQFF.

This clone was detected once. The rearrangement uses TRBV6-5 and TRBJ2-3; 9 positions agree with TRBD2. The V segment lost 0 bases and the J segment 2 bases; nucleotides outside the gene matches: 3. CDR3 length: 16 residues. The germline V gene has CDR1 MNHEY and CDR2 SVGAGI. CDR3 DNA: TGTGCCAGCAGTTACTCGCGGGAGGGGCTCACAGATACGCAGTATTTT. Translating it yields CASSYSREGLTDTQYF.

This chain uses TRBV4-1 with TRBJ1-1, with TRBD1 matching over 10 bases. The CDR3 is 15 amino acids. With V trimmed by 4 bases and J by 6 bases, 8 bases remained unmatched. The germline V gene encodes CDR1 MGHRA and CDR2 YSYEKL. The CDR3 sequence is CASSLRDRGKPEAFF. In nucleotides, the CDR3 is TGCGCCAGCAGCCTTCGGGACAGGGGAAAACCTGAAGCTTTCTTT.

Details on this clone: The same CDR3 is also encoded by other DNA sequences in this sample. The chain has TRBV27 and TRBJ2-7; TRBD1 matches 8 bases. Trimming removed 5 bases from V and 6 bases from J; junction bases left unmatched: 3. The germline CDR1 and CDR2 sequences are MNHEY and SMNVEV (reference sequence). CDR3 length equals 12 residues. CDR3 coding DNA: TGTGCCAGCAGTGGACAGGGATCCGAGCAGTACTTC. Amino acid sequence: CASSGQGSEQYF.

The gene calls are TRBV12-5 and TRBJ1-2; maybe TRBD1 (5 bases). The CDR3 sequence is 15 residues long. V dropped 2 bases and J dropped 7 bases, with 17 bases sitting between them. CDR1 LGHNT and CDR2 FRNRAP come from the germline V gene. The CDR3 here is CASGLQGPVGGGYTF. The CDR3 coding sequence is TGTGCTAGTGGTTTGCAGGGCCCGGTGGGCGGTGGCTACACCTTC.

V is TRBV7-8 and J is TRBJ2-7, with D tentatively TRBD1 (5 bases). Germline V gives CDR1 SGHVS, CDR2 FQNEAQ. The CDR3 spans 16 residues. V was trimmed by 5 bases and J by 0 bases, leaving 17 bases between them. CDR3 amino acids: CASSAPLTGRSYEQYF. The CDR3 nucleotides are TGTGCCAGCAGCGCCCCACTCACAGGCCGCTCCTACGAGCAGTACTTC.

The chain recombines TRBV6-5 with TRBJ1-1; no clear D. V lost 9 bases to trimming and J lost 3 bases, with 8 bases between them. This CDR3 has 11 residues. The germline V gene has CDR1 MNHEY and CDR2 SVGAGI. CDR3 amino acids: CASQAYTEAFF. The DNA for the CDR3 is TGTGCCAGTCAGGCGTACACTGAAGCTTTCTTT.

The V gene is TRBV27, the J gene TRBJ1-1; tentatively, D is TRBD1 (5 bases). The CDR3 length is 12 residues. The ends were cut back, 10 bases at V and 4 bases at J, with 13 bases in the middle. The germline V gene encodes CDR1 MNHEY and CDR2 SMNVEV (reference sequence). CDR3 sequence (DNA): TGTGCCACCATGGGGGACCGCACTGAAGCTTTCTTT. Translation: CATMGDRTEAFF.

With regard to this clone: Other nucleotide sequences from this sample produce the same CDR3. CDR3 in DNA: TGTGCCAGCAGTCCCCAAGGTCAGCCCCAGCATTTT. It yields the protein CASSPQGQPQHF. The V gene is TRBV27, the J gene TRBJ1-5; D remains unclear. This CDR3 has 12 amino acids. The V end lost 5 bases, the J end lost 6 bases, and 8 bases lay between the germline ends. Germline loops: CDR1 MNHEY, CDR2 SMNVEV (reference sequence).

The chain couples TRBV4-3 to TRBJ1-2; unclear D gene. V was trimmed by 0 bases and J by 4 bases, leaving 12 bases between them. In germline, CDR1 is LGHNA, CDR2 YSLEER. The CDR3 runs to 15 residues. The CDR3 nucleotides read TGCGCCAGCAGCCAAGAAAGATCCGGGCTCTATGGCTACACCTTC. Translation gives CASSQERSGLYGYTF.

This rearrangement joins TRBV27 to TRBJ1-6; D is possibly TRBD1 (6 bases). The V gene lost 6 bases and the J gene lost 10 bases, with 13 bases spanning the gap. This CDR3 comprises 13 residues. In germline, CDR1 is MNHEY, CDR2 SMNVEV (reference sequence). As DNA, the CDR3 is TGTGCCAGCAGCTCGATGACAGGATCACCCCTCCACTTT. This translates into CASSSMTGSPLHF.